The T cell receptor (beta chain) under discussion was sequenced for a study of regulatory T cells in long-lasting Graves disease. At the level of the study: Graves' disease counted as persistent after over 5 years of antithyroid drugs with positive TSH receptor antibodies. Study-wide findings and caveats: Persistent Graves' patients showed a TCR diversity that was lower than that of newly diagnosed ones. Persistent patients shared more public clonotypes (approximately 2,700) than newly diagnosed patients (around 1,000).

Noted time point: persistent/refractory GD, antithyroid drugs over 5 years with positive TRAb. PBMCs were the source of the RNA used for TCR sequencing. CDR3-region Arm-PCR and iRepertoire HTBI primers produced the TCR beta libraries. TCRdb used MiXCR to reprocess the multiplex PCR reads, holding one entry per CDR3 protein. Found here are around 500,000 distinct CDR3 sequences, more than 20% of them singletons; the top ten hold under 9%. This clonotype was seen ten or more times. Antigen specificity is unknown. The material sequenced was peripheral blood mononuclear cells (PBMCs), taken when the disease was refractory, from a patient treated with antithyroid drugs. This clonotype was sampled from a female donor with Graves disease.

DNA of the CDR3: TGTGCCCAAGTGGGAGAACGAGAGACCCAGTACTTC. Its protein is CAQVGERETQYF. V usage is TRBV30 and J usage is TRBJ2-5; tentatively, D is TRBD2 (5 bases). Germline values: CDR1 GTSNPN, CDR2 SVGIG (reference sequence). The CDR3 consists of 12 residues. Trimming shortened V by 8 bases and J by 4 bases, and 14 bases separated the two germline ends.